This T cell receptor beta chain was sequenced for a study of CD8 T cells in ankylosing spondylitis. Trimming took off 4 bases at V and 3 bases at J, with 18 bases between the two ends. Germline CDR1 and CDR2: MNHEY and SMNVEV (reference sequence). The CDR3 has 16 amino acids. In regard to this clonotype: Its cognate antigen is unknown.

Study-wide results and caveats: A TCR beta motif made of fewer than ten highly homologous variants seemed typical of ankylosing spondylitis blood. Disease-linked clones reportedly concentrated significantly in matched ankylosing spondylitis synovial fluid.

Each TCR beta library was made by quantitative 5'-RACE that incorporated molecular barcodes. MiXCR was run by TCRdb on the 5' RACE reads, yielding one entry per CDR3 protein. Among around 770,000 distinct CDR3 sequences, about 12% were seen once, and the ten largest hold 0.45% to 0.6%. Input material: blood, either unsorted or a sorted T cell fraction (not recorded which). The receptor was isolated from a male donor with ankylosing spondylitis. The V gene is TRBV27, the J gene TRBJ1-1; D perhaps matches TRBD1 (6 bases). CDR3 nucleotide sequence: TGTGCCAGCAGTTCGTATACAGGGTTTGCGGACACTGAAGCTTTCTTT. It encodes CASSSYTGFADTEAFF.